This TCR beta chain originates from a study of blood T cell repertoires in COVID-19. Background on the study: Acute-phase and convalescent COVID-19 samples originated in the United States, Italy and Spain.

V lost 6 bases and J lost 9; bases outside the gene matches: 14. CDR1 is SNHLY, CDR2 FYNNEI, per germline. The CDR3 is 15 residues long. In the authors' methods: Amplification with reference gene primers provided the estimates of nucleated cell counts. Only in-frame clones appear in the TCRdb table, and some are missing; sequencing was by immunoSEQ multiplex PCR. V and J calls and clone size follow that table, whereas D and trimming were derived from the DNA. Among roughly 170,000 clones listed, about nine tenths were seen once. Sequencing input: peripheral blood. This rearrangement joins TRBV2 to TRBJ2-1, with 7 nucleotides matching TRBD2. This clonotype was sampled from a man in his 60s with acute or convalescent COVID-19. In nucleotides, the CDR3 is TGTGCCAGCAGGGAACTAGCGCTTTCTGGCAGTGAGCAGTTCTTC. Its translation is CASRELALSGSEQFF. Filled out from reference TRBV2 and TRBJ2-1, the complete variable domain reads EPEVTQTPSHQVTQMGQEVILRCVPISNHLYFYWYRQILGQKVEFLVSFYNNEISEKSEIFDDQFSVERPDGSNFTLKIRSTKLEDSAMYFCASRELALSGSEQFFGPGTRLTVL.